Listed below are T cell receptor beta chains from one sample, sequenced in a study of PD-1 blockade in classical Hodgkin lymphoma. TCRdb keeps only in-frame clones here, not all; method: immunoSEQ multiplex PCR. The profile shows roughly 140,000 clones, 78% of them singletons. The specimen was peripheral blood mononuclear cells (PBMCs), collected before the second cycle of nivolumab. The source is a human donor with classical Hodgkin lymphoma. The CDR3 runs from the conserved cysteine through the conserved F or W. The order of the fields is D gene, V gene, J gene, clone size, CDR3 DNA, CDR3 protein. The D gene is left open where the match is weak. Size tells how often a clone was seen (once, few, many) or the class of an expanded clone, and some rows leave it out.

NA,TRBV27,TRBJ1-2,NA,TGTGCCAGCAGCCTGGGGGGGCCCACTAACTATGGCTACACCTTC,CASSLGGPTNYGYTF
NA,TRBV5-1,TRBJ2-5,once,TGCGCCAGCAGCATCCTAGTCCAAGAGACCCAGTACTTC,CASSILVQETQYF
NA,TRBV9,TRBJ2-7,NA,TGTGCCAGCAGCGTAGGAGGGATGGGCTACGAGCAGTACTTC,CASSVGGMGYEQYF
NA,TRBV19,TRBJ1-4,once,TGTGCCAGTAGCCCTCCAGCTAATGAAAAACTGTTTTTT,CASSPPANEKLFF
TRBD2,TRBV10-3,TRBJ2-7,NA,TGTGCCATCAGTGACCCGAAGCGGGACCCCTCCTACGAGCAGTACTTC,CAISDPKRDPSYEQYF
NA,TRBV7-9,TRBJ1-1,NA,TGTGCCAGCAGCTTAGATCTAATCCAGAGCACTGAAGCTTTCTTT,CASSLDLIQSTEAFF
TRBD1,TRBV19,TRBJ2-7,NA,TGTGCCAGTACCTCGACAGGGCTATCCCAGCAGTACTTC,CASTSTGLSQQYF
NA,TRBV7-3,TRBJ2-3,NA,TGTGCCAGCAGCCGTATGGGTTACGGCCGCACAGATACGCAGTATTTT,CASSRMGYGRTDTQYF
NA,TRBV5-8,TRBJ2-5,NA,TGTGCCAGCAGCTTGGTTGGGTGGGAAGAGACCCAGTACTTC,CASSLVGWEETQYF
TRBD1,TRBV6-6,TRBJ2-7,NA,TGTGCCAGCAGTAGCAGGGGGCCCTACGAGCAGTACTTC,CASSSRGPYEQYF
NA,TRBV6-5,TRBJ2-7,many,TGTGCCAGCAGTTACCCAGGACACCACTACGAGCAGTACTTC,CASSYPGHHYEQYF